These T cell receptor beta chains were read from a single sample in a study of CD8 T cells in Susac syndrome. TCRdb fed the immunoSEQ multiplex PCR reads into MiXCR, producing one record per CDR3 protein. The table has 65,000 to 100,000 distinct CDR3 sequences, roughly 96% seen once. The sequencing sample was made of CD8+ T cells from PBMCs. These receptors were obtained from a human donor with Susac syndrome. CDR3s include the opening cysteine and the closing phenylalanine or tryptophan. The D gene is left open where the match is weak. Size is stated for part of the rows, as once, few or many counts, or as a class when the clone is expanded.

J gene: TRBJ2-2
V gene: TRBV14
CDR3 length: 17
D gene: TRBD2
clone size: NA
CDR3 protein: CASSQEASGRRPGELFF
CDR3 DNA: TGTGCCAGCAGCCAAGAGGCTAGCGGGAGGAGGCCCGGGGAGCTGTTTTTT

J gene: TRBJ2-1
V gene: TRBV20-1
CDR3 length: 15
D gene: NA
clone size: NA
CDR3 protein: CSATLDGADYNEQFF
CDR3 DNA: TGCAGTGCTACCCTCGATGGTGCGGACTACAATGAGCAGTTCTTC

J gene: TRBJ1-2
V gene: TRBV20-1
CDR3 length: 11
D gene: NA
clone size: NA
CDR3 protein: CSAKGMGGYTF
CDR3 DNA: TGCAGTGCTAAAGGGATGGGAGGCTACACCTTC

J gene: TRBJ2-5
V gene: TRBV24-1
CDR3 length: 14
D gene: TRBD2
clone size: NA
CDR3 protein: CATRGGTSPETQYF
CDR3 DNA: TGTGCCACCCGGGGAGGGACTAGTCCAGAGACCCAGTACTTC

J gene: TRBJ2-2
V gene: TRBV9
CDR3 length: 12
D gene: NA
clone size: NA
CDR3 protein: CASSANRGELFF
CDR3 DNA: TGTGCCAGCAGCGCAAACCGCGGGGAGCTGTTTTTT

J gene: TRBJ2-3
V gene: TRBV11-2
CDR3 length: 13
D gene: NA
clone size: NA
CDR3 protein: CASTTRLTDTQYF
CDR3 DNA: TGTGCCAGCACCACACGGTTGACAGATACGCAGTATTTT

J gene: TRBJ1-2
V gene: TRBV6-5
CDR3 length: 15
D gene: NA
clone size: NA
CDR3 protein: CASSPLDWRGGGYTF
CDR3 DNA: TGTGCCAGCAGTCCTTTGGACTGGAGAGGAGGTGGCTACACCTTC

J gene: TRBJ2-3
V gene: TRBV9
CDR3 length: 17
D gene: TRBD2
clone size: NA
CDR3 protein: CASSVATSGGRTDTQYF
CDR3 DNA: TGTGCCAGCAGCGTAGCTACTAGCGGGGGACGCACAGATACGCAGTATTTT

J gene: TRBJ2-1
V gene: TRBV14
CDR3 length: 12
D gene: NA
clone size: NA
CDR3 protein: CASSQGSDEQFF
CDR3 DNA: TGTGCCAGCAGCCAAGGAAGCGATGAGCAGTTCTTC

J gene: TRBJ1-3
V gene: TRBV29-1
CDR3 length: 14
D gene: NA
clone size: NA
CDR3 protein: CSVEEGVSGNTIYF
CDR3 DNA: TGCAGCGTTGAAGAGGGGGTCTCTGGAAACACCATATATTTT

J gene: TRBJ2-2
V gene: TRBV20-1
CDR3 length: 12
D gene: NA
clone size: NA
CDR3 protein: CSARGLAGELFF
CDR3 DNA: TGCAGTGCTAGAGGGCTCGCCGGGGAGCTGTTTTTT

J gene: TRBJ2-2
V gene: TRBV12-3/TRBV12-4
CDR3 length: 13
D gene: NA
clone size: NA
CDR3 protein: CASSSTGPGELFF
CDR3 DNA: TGTGCCAGCAGCTCCACGGGGCCCGGGGAGCTGTTTTTT

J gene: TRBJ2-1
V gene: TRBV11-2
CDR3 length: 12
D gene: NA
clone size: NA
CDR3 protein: CASSQGNNEQFF
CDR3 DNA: TGTGCCAGCAGCCAGGGGAACAATGAGCAGTTCTTC

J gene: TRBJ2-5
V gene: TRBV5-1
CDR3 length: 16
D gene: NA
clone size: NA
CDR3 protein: CASSLGRTSLGETQYF
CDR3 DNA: TGCGCCAGCAGCTTGGGAAGGACCTCTTTAGGAGAGACCCAGTACTTC

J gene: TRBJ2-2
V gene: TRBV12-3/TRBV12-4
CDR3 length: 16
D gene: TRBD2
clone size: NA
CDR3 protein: CASSPAGLAYTGELFF
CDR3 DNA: TGTGCCAGCAGTCCCGCCGGACTAGCCTACACCGGGGAGCTGTTTTTT

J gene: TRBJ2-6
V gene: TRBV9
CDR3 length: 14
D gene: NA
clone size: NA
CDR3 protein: CASSVPSGANVLTF
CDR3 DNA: TGTGCCAGCAGCGTGCCCTCTGGGGCCAACGTCCTGACTTTC

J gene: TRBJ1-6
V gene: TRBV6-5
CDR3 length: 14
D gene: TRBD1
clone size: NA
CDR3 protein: CASSQDREDSPLHF
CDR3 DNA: TGTGCCAGCAGTCAAGACAGGGAAGATTCACCCCTCCACTTT

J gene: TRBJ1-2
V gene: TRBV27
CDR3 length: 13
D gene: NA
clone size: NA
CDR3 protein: CASSSDHTSGYTF
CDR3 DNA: TGTGCCAGCAGTTCCGATCATACTTCCGGCTACACCTTC

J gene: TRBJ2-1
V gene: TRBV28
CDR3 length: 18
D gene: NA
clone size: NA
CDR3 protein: CASSLGHRAGVGYNEQFF
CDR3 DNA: TGTGCCAGCAGTTTAGGTCACAGGGCGGGGGTCGGCTACAATGAGCAGTTCTTC

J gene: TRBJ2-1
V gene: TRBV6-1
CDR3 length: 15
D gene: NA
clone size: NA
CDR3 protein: CASSTVGGARNEQFF
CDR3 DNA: TGTGCCAGCTCAACCGTCGGGGGAGCGAGAAATGAGCAGTTCTTC

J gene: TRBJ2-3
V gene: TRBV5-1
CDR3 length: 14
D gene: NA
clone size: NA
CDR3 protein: CASSLDPGTDTQYF
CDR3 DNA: TGCGCCAGCAGCTTGGATCCAGGCACAGATACGCAGTATTTT

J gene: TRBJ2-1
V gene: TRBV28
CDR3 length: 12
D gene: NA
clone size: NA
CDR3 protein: CAAGLSYNEQFF
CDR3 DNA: TGTGCCGCAGGCCTATCCTACAATGAGCAGTTCTTC

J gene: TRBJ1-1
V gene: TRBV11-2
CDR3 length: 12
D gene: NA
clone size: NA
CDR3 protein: CASAEGGTEAFF
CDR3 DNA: TGTGCCAGCGCCGAGGGGGGCACTGAAGCTTTCTTT

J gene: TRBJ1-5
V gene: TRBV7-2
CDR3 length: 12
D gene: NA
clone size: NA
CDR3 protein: CASSLINQPQHF
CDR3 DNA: TGTGCCAGCAGCTTAATCAATCAGCCCCAGCATTTT

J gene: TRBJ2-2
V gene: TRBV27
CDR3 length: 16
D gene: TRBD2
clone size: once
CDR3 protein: CASSLLTSGYTGELFF
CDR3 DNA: TGTGCCAGCAGTTTACTGACTAGCGGATATACCGGGGAGCTGTTTTTT

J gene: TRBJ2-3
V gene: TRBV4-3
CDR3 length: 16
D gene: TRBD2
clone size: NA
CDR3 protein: CASSHRASGRGDTQYF
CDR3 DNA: TGCGCCAGCAGCCATAGGGCTAGCGGGAGAGGAGATACGCAGTATTTT

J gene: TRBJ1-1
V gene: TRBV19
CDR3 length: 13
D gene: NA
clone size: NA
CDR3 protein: CASSILRRTEAFF
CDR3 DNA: TGTGCCAGTAGTATTCTGAGACGGACGGAAGCTTTCTTT

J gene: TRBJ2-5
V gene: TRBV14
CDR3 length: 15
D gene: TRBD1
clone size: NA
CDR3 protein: CASSQEIGGWETQYF
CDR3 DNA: TGTGCCAGCAGCCAAGAGATAGGGGGCTGGGAGACCCAGTACTTC

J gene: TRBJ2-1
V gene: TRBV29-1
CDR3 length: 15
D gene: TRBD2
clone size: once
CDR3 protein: CSVGLAGDAYNEQFF
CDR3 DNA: TGCAGCGTTGGACTAGCGGGAGACGCCTACAATGAGCAGTTCTTC

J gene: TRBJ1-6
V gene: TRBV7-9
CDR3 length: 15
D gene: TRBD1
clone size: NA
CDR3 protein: CASSPTGVLYSPLHF
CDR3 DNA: TGTGCCAGCAGCCCGACAGGGGTCCTGTATTCACCCCTCCACTTT

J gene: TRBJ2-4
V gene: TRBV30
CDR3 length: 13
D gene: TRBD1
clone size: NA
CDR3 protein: CACFAGTENIQYF
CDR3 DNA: TGTGCCTGTTTTGCCGGGACAGAAAACATTCAGTACTTC

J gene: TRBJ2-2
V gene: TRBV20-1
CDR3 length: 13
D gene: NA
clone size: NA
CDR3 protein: CSAQDGDTGELFF
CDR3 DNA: TGCAGTGCGCAGGACGGTGACACCGGGGAGCTGTTTTTT

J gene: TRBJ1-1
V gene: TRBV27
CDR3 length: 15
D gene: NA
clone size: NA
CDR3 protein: CASSPRHQMNTEAFF
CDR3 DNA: TGTGCCAGCAGTCCCCGTCACCAGATGAACACTGAAGCTTTCTTT

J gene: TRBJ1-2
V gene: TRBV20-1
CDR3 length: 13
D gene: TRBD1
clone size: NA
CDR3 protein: CSARPGGPYGYTF
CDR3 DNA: TGCAGTGCTAGACCAGGGGGTCCCTATGGCTACACCTTC